These 13 T cell receptor beta chains share one sample of origin, sequenced in a study of PD-1 blockade in classical Hodgkin lymphoma. Using immunoSEQ multiplex PCR, the repertoire was profiled, and TCRdb retains in-frame clones only, with some absent. The sample has 45,000 or so clones, just over 90% seen once. Time point defined: newly diagnosed, previously untreated cHL patient sample. Sequencing was done on a sample of peripheral blood mononuclear cells (PBMCs). The receptors originated from a human donor with classical Hodgkin lymphoma.

The chain has TRBV7-9 and TRBJ1-2; D not certain. The V end was cut by 0 bases, the J end by 2 bases, with 7 bases between. The CDR3 is made up of 14 amino acids. Germline CDR1 SEHNR, CDR2 FQNEAQ (reference sequence). In DNA form, the CDR3 reads TGTGCCAGCAGCTTAGCAGCCCGAAACTATGGCTACACCTTC. Its translation: CASSLAARNYGYTF.

This clone was recorded once. The chain carries TRBV10-2 and TRBJ2-7; 8 nucleotides match TRBD1. V lost 7 bases to trimming and J lost 3 bases; unmatched junction nucleotides: 11. The length of the CDR3 is 15 residues. The germline V gene has CDR1 WSHSY and CDR2 SAAADI. The CDR3 loop reads CASISDRVKVYEQYF. The CDR3 nucleotides read TGCGCCAGCATTTCGGACAGGGTGAAGGTCTACGAGCAGTACTTC.

The chain combines TRBV5-1 with TRBJ2-1; 8 nucleotides match TRBD2. This CDR3 contains 18 residues. The V and J ends lost 6 bases and 1 base, in that order; junction bases with no gene match: 15. Germline CDR1 reads SGHRS; CDR2 reads YFSETQ. CDR3 in amino acids: CASTGGGLAGSSYNEQFF. CDR3 nucleotide sequence: TGCGCCAGCACCGGGGGTGGGTTAGCGGGATCGTCCTACAATGAGCAGTTCTTC.

This chain joins TRBV18 and TRBJ2-1; 8 bases fit TRBD2. Looked up from germline, CDR1 is KGHSH and CDR2 is LQKENI. V trimming: 6 bases; J trimming: 6 bases; junction bases outside the gene matches: 13. CDR3 length: 16 amino acids. CDR3 DNA: TGTGCCAGCTCCCCGAACAGCGGGAGTGTACCCAATGAGCAGTTCTTC. Residues: CASSPNSGSVPNEQFF.

CDR3 in amino acids: CASSSSGGREHPYEQYF. In DNA, the CDR3 is TGTGCCAGCAGCTCGTCCGGAGGACGGGAACACCCCTACGAGCAGTACTTC. The genes are TRBV11-2 and TRBJ2-7; tentatively, D is TRBD2 (5 bases). The CDR3 covers 17 residues. V was shortened by 4 bases and J by 2 bases, with 21 bases between the two germline ends. Germline CDR1 and CDR2: SGHAT and FQNNGV.

This sequence joins TRBV11-3 and TRBJ1-6; D gene uncertain. Germline V gives CDR1 SGHNT, CDR2 YENEEA. The CDR3 extends over 13 amino acids. V dropped 1 base and J dropped 7 bases, with 5 bases sitting between them. DNA for the CDR3: TGTGCCAGCAGCTTAGTGTCCAATTCACCCCTCCACTTT. This translates into CASSLVSNSPLHF. Full variable domain (outside the CDR3, taken from reference TRBV11-3 and TRBJ1-6): EAGVVQSPRYKIIEKKQPVAFWCNPISGHNTLYWYLQNLGQGPELLIRYENEEAVDDSQLPKDRFSAERLKGVDSTLKIQPAELGDSAVYLCASSLVSNSPLHFGNGTRLTVT.

The chain employs TRBV6-1 and TRBJ2-7; TRBD1 aligns across 9 bases. The V and J ends lost 7 bases and 4 bases, in that order; junction bases with no gene match: 11. This CDR3 spans 15 amino acids. The germline V gene has CDR1 MNHNS and CDR2 SASEGT. The CDR3 here is CASTGPGQGLYEQYF. DNA for the CDR3: TGTGCCAGCACCGGCCCGGGACAGGGTCTTTACGAGCAGTACTTC.

The CDR3 nucleotides are TGCGCCAGCAGCACTACTAGCGGGAGCGGGGGAGAGCAGTACTTC. Its translation is CASSTTSGSGGEQYF. The chain uses TRBV5-1 and TRBJ2-7; 11 nucleotides agree with TRBD2. V shed 4 bases and J 7 bases; nucleotides not matched to a gene: 10. Looked up from germline, CDR1 is SGHRS and CDR2 is YFSETQ. The CDR3 has 15 amino acids.

This clone was seen only once. The CDR3 DNA reads as TGTGCCAGCAGTCTCACCGGGGGTCCCTACGAGCAGTACTTC. This encodes CASSLTGGPYEQYF. This chain links TRBV6-6 with TRBJ2-7; the D gene is possibly TRBD2 (6 bases). Germline assignment: CDR1 MNHNY and CDR2 SVGAGI (reference sequence). This CDR3 is 14 amino acids long. Deletions cut 5 bases from V and 2 bases from J, with 13 bases between.

The sample holds a few counts of this clone. The chain has TRBV5-8 and TRBJ1-5, with TRBD1 matching 8 bases. Losses at the gene ends were 4 bases for V and 0 bases for J; bases not matched to a gene: 3. Per the germline V gene, CDR1 is SGHTS and CDR2 is YDEGEE. The CDR3 is 15 residues long. The CDR3 nucleotides are TGTGCCAGCAGCGGGACAGGATATAGCAATCAGCCCCAGCATTTT. This codes for CASSGTGYSNQPQHF.

The J gene is TRBJ2-1, the V gene TRBV19; D remains ambiguous. Germline V gene sequence: CDR1 LNHDA, CDR2 SQIVND (reference sequence). The CDR3 totals 11 residues. The V end lost 6 bases, the J end lost 8 bases, and 8 bases lay between the germline ends. CDR3 amino acids: CASRGWDEQFF. CDR3 DNA sequence: TGTGCCAGTAGGGGATGGGATGAGCAGTTCTTC.

The rearrangement links TRBV28 to TRBJ1-2; the match to TRBD1 covers 10 bases. This CDR3 has 18 amino acids. Germline CDR1 MDHEN, CDR2 SYDVKM. The junction had 13 bases not matched to a gene; V was cut back by 5 bases and J by 1 base. CDR3 sequence (DNA): TGTGCCAGCAGTCGACCCGACAGGGGGCCCTCATTTAACTATGGCTACACCTTC. This encodes CASSRPDRGPSFNYGYTF.

The chain links TRBV29-1 to TRBJ2-7, with D hard to call. The V and J ends lost 4 bases and 5 bases respectively, with 15 bases between them. Germline lookup yields CDR1 SQVTM and CDR2 ANQGSEA. CDR3 length: 13 residues. Written as DNA, the CDR3 is TGCAGCGTTGGGTCCTCGGAAGTCGACGAGCAGTACTTC. It yields the protein CSVGSSEVDEQYF.